The rows below give T cell receptor beta chains drawn from one sample of a study of blood T cells in healthy people across ages. TCRdb fed the 5' RACE reads into MiXCR, producing one record per CDR3 protein. The sample consists of roughly 800,000 distinct CDR3 sequences, roughly 64% of them appearing once. What was sequenced was blood. The source is a man aged 25-45 years in good health. CDR3s include the opening cysteine and the closing phenylalanine or tryptophan. A D gene is named only where the DNA matches it firmly. Clone size is shown for a subset of rows, as once, few, many or a class of expanded clone.

D gene	clone size	V gene	J gene	CDR3 length	CDR3 protein	CDR3 DNA
NA	NA	TRBV27	TRBJ2-1	12	CASSQLENEQFF	TGTGCCAGCAGTCAACTAGAAAATGAGCAGTTCTTC
NA	NA	TRBV20-1	TRBJ2-5	16	CSARESTGWGQETQYF	TGCAGTGCTAGAGAGTCGACGGGGTGGGGGCAAGAGACCCAGTACTTC
TRBD1	few	TRBV12-3/TRBV12-4	TRBJ1-5	15	CASSLRGQGNQPQHF	TGTGCCAGCAGTTTACGGGGACAGGGAAATCAGCCCCAGCATTTT
NA	NA	TRBV27	TRBJ2-1	15	CASSLAAQGYNEQFF	TGTGCCAGCAGTTTAGCGGCTCAGGGGTACAATGAGCAGTTCTTC
NA	NA	TRBV12-5	TRBJ2-3	11	CASGILDTQYF	TGTGCTAGTGGCATCCTCGATACGCAGTATTTT
TRBD2	NA	TRBV9	TRBJ2-1	19	CASSGKPGTSGRYGDEQFF	TGTGCCAGCAGCGGAAAGCCCGGGACTAGCGGGAGATACGGGGATGAGCAGTTCTTC
TRBD1	NA	TRBV3-1	TRBJ2-5	15	CASSPYPGQKETQYF	TGTGCCAGCAGCCCGTATCCGGGACAGAAAGAGACCCAGTACTTC
NA	NA	TRBV6-5	TRBJ1-2	13	CASTTGANYGYTF	TGTGCCAGCACCACGGGAGCTAACTATGGCTACACCTTC
TRBD1	once	TRBV19	TRBJ2-1	15	CASRRGGQGHNEQFF	TGTGCCAGTAGACGAGGGGGACAGGGGCACAATGAGCAGTTCTTC
NA	NA	TRBV12-3/TRBV12-4	TRBJ1-4	15	CASSLGVEGREKLFF	TGTGCCAGCAGTTTAGGGGTGGAGGGTCGCGAAAAACTGTTTTTT
TRBD1	NA	TRBV7-2	TRBJ1-2	14	CASMTGGLNYGYTF	TGTGCCAGCATGACAGGGGGCCTTAACTATGGCTACACCTTC
TRBD2	NA	TRBV20-1	TRBJ2-1	16	CSARPRAGGQPNEQFF	TGCAGTGCTAGACCACGAGCGGGAGGGCAACCCAATGAGCAGTTCTTC
TRBD2	NA	TRBV3-1	TRBJ2-1	15	CASSQMAGGLYEQFF	TGTGCCAGCAGCCAAATGGCGGGGGGGCTCTATGAGCAGTTCTTC
NA	NA	TRBV16	TRBJ1-2	14	CASSQFNGGHGYTF	TGTGCCAGCAGCCAATTCAACGGCGGCCATGGCTACACCTTC
NA	NA	TRBV6-2/TRBV6-3	TRBJ1-5	14	CASDRPYTNQPQHF	TGTGCCAGCGACAGGCCCTACACAAATCAGCCCCAGCATTTT
NA	NA	TRBV10-2	TRBJ2-1	13	CASSESSRSEQFF	TGCGCCAGCAGTGAGTCTAGTAGGTCGGAGCAGTTCTTC
TRBD1	NA	TRBV4-1	TRBJ2-3	16	CASSLGTGVGTDTQYF	TGCGCCAGCAGCCTTGGAACAGGGGTCGGCACAGATACGCAGTATTTT
NA	NA	TRBV15	TRBJ2-7	15	CATSRGGREKYEQYF	TGTGCCACCAGCAGAGGCGGCAGGGAAAAGTACGAGCAGTACTTC
TRBD1	NA	TRBV7-9	TRBJ2-1	15	CASSSGQGGGNEQFF	TGTGCCAGCAGCTCCGGACAGGGGGGAGGTAATGAGCAGTTCTTC
NA	NA	TRBV4-2	TRBJ1-4	16	CASSQSRGREDEKLFF	TGTGCCAGCAGCCAGAGCCGGGGGCGAGAGGACGAAAAACTGTTTTTT